This TCR beta chain is from a study of T cell responses to AZD1222 COVID-19 vaccine. Germline V gene sequence: CDR1 GTSNPN, CDR2 SVGIG (reference sequence). CDR3 size: 14 residues. Unmatched junction bases numbered 7, after V lost 2 bases and J lost 8 bases. TCRdb's copy holds only in-frame clones and misses some; the assay was immunoSEQ multiplex PCR. The table shows 100,000 to 130,000 clones, with approximately 86% occurring only once. In regard to this clone: The antigen remains unidentified.

Whole-study findings and limits: The breadth and depth of Spike-specific TCRs increased once two AZD1222 doses had been given. Reports say nearly half of spike-specific TCRs go after unmutated variant regions.

The sample in question was peripheral blood, obtained on day 0 of AZD1222 vaccination. The genes are TRBV30 and TRBJ2-1; 9 bases agree with TRBD1. The origin of this receptor is an adult in good health. CDR3 sequence (DNA): TGTGCCTGGAGTCGGTGGGGACAGGGTGATGAGCAGTTCTTC. Its protein product is CAWSRWGQGDEQFF.